The T cell receptor (beta chain) under discussion was sequenced for a study of blood T cell repertoires in COVID-19. Overall study context: COVID-19 samples, acute and convalescent, were from the United States, Italy and Spain. The cDNA or gDNA used as material had been derived from T cells, B-cell-depleted T cells, or PBMCs.

The authors' processing: Cell counts per sample came from amplifying reference gene primers. Data came from immunoSEQ multiplex PCR; TCRdb stores just in-frame clones and leaves some out. The DNA was the basis for D and trimming; V, J and clone size are from that table. The sample lists approximately 120,000 clones, roughly four fifths occurring once. This clone was detected a few times. The sample was peripheral blood. The source is a woman in her fifties or sixties with acute or convalescent COVID-19.

This CDR3 reads CASSSGQPNTGNTIYF. The CDR3 DNA reads as TGTGCCAGCAGCTCGGGACAGCCTAACACTGGAAACACCATATATTTT. This rearrangement joins TRBV7-3 to TRBJ1-3; 7 nucleotides align to TRBD1. The germline V gene has CDR1 SGHTA and CDR2 FQGTGA. With 4 bases clipped from V and 2 bases from J, the junction kept 8 bases outside the gene matches. The CDR3 is 16 residues long.